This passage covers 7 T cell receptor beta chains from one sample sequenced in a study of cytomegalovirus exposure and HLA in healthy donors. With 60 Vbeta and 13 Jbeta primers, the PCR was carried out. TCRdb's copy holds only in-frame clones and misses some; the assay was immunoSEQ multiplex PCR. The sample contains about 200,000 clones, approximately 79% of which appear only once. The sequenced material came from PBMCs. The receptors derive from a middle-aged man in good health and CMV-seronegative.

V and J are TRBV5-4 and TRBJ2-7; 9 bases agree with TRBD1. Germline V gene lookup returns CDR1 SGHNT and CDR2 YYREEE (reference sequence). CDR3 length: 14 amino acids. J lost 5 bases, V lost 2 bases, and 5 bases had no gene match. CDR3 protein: CASSFKQGANEQYF. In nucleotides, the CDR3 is TGTGCCAGCAGCTTCAAACAGGGGGCCAACGAGCAGTACTTC. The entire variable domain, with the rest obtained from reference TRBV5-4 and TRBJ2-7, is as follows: ETGVTQSPTHLIKTRGQQVTLRCSSQSGHNTVSWYQQALGQGPQFIFQYYREEENGRGNFPPRFSGLQFPNYSSELNVNALELDDSALYLCASSFKQGANEQYFGPGTRLTVT.

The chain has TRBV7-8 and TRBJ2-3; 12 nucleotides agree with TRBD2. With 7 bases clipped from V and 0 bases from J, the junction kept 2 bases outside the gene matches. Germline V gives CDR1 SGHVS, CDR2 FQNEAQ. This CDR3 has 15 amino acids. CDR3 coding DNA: TGTGCCAGCACCGGGACTAGCGGGAGCACAGATACGCAGTATTTT. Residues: CASTGTSGSTDTQYF.

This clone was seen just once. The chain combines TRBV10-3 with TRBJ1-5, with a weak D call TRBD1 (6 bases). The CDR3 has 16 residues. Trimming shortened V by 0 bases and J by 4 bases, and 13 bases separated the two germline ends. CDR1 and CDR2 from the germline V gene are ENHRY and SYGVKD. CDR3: CAISESGASPNQPQHF. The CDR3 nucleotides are TGTGCCATCAGTGAGTCGGGGGCCAGTCCTAATCAGCCCCAGCATTTT.

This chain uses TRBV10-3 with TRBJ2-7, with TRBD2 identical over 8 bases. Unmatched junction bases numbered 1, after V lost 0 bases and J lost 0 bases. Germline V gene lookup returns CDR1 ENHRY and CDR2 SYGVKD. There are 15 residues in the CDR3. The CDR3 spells CAISESREDSYEQYF. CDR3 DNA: TGTGCCATCAGTGAGTCGCGGGAGGACTCCTACGAGCAGTACTTC.

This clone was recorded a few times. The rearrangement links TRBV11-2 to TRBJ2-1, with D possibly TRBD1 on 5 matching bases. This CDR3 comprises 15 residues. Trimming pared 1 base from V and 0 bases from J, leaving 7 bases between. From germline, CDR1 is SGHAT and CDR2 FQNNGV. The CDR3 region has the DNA TGTGCCAGCAGCTTAGCTGGGGCCTCCTACAATGAGCAGTTCTTC. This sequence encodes CASSLAGASYNEQFF.

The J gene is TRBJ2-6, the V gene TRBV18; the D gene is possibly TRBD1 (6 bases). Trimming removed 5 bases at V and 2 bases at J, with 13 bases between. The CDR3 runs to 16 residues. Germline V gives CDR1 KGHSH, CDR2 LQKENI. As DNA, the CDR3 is TGTGCCAGCTCAAGGGACATGGGTCCTGGGGCCAACGTCCTGACTTTC. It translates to CASSRDMGPGANVLTF.

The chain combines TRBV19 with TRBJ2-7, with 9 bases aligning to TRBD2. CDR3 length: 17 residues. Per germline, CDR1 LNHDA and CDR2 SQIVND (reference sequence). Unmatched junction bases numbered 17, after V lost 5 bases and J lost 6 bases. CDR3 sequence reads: CASSFAMGLAGGLEQYF. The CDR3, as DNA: TGTGCCAGTAGTTTCGCCATGGGACTAGCAGGGGGTCTCGAGCAGTACTTC.